Shown below are 16 T cell receptor beta chains from a single sample sequenced in a study of Graves' ophthalmopathy and Graves' hyperthyroidism. Amplification targeted the TCR beta CDR3 regions, with RNA transcripts as the source material. Following a first-round RT-PCR that used HTBI primers, a second-round multiplex PCR was carried out. TCRdb reprocessed the multiplex PCR reads with MiXCR, giving one entry per CDR3 protein. In the table there are 150,000 to 200,000 distinct CDR3 sequences, under 45% of which are singletons. The sequenced material came from peripheral blood. The receptors were gathered from a man aged 25 to 45 with Graves' ophthalmopathy.

This clonotype was recorded many times. The V gene is TRBV10-3, the J gene TRBJ2-6; 9 bases match TRBD2. Germline V gives CDR1 ENHRY, CDR2 SYGVKD. The CDR3 runs to 18 residues. Trimming removed 4 bases from V and 2 bases from J; junction bases left unmatched: 9. The CDR3 coding sequence is TGTGCCATCAGTGGGGTAGCGGGAGACCCCGCTGGGGCCAACGTCCTGACTTTC. Translating gives CAISGVAGDPAGANVLTF.

In this sample, this clonotype turned up a few times. The gene calls are TRBV28 and TRBJ1-2, with D uncertain. The CDR3 totals 14 residues. Trimming took 2 bases from V and 0 from J, leaving 7 bases between them. The germline gives CDR1 MDHEN, CDR2 SYDVKM. The CDR3 spells CASSLTQANYGYTF. The CDR3 coding sequence is TGTGCCAGCAGTTTAACCCAAGCTAACTATGGCTACACCTTC.

This clonotype was seen only once. The chain combines TRBV12-3 or TRBV12-4 with TRBJ2-7, with D tentatively TRBD1 (7 bases). Trimming took 4 bases from V and 1 from J, leaving 23 bases between them. This CDR3 is 18 amino acids long. The CDR3 is CASSSTGDPTSLSYEQYF. Here the CDR3 DNA reads TGTGCCAGCAGTTCTACAGGGGACCCAACTAGCCTGTCCTACGAGCAGTACTTC.

This clonotype was recorded at least ten times. This chain uses TRBV20-1 with TRBJ2-7; TRBD2 matches at 15 bases. There are 15 residues in the CDR3. J was trimmed by 2 bases and V by 4 bases; bases with no gene match: 3. Germline loops: CDR1 DFQATT, CDR2 SNEGSKA (reference sequence). The chain's CDR3 is CSAKGLAGGPYEQYF. The CDR3, as DNA: TGCAGTGCTAAGGGACTAGCGGGAGGCCCCTACGAGCAGTACTTC.

CDR3 in amino acids: CATRWGVVAFF. The CDR3 region has the DNA TGTGCCACCCGGTGGGGGGTAGTAGCTTTCTTT. V and J are TRBV19 and TRBJ1-1; a weak D match, TRBD1 (5 bases). Germline-derived CDR1 and CDR2 are LNHDA and SQIVND (reference sequence). V was trimmed by 10 bases and J by 10 bases, leaving 16 bases between them. CDR3 length: 11 residues.

The chain combines TRBV7-2 with TRBJ2-7; 10 bases fit TRBD2. In germline, CDR1 is SGHTA, CDR2 FQGNSA. The V segment lost 7 bases and the J segment 4 bases; nucleotides outside the gene matches: 7. This CDR3 is 14 amino acids long. CDR3 in DNA: TGTGCCAGCACCCGGACTAGCGGAGCATACGAGCAGTACTTC. Protein sequence: CASTRTSGAYEQYF.

This clonotype occurred once. The rearrangement uses TRBV7-2 and TRBJ2-7, with D possibly called TRBD1 or TRBD2 (5 bases each). Trimming left V 5 bases short and J 2 bases short, with 13 bases between. Looked up from germline, CDR1 is SGHTA and CDR2 is FQGNSA. The CDR3 runs to 14 residues. In nucleotides, the CDR3 is TGTGCCAGCAGCCCAAGGCCGGGGCCCTACGAGCAGTACTTC. Translated: CASSPRPGPYEQYF.

This clonotype was detected many times. The chain is built from TRBV11-3 and TRBJ2-5; the D gene could be TRBD1 or TRBD2 (5 bases each). The germline gives CDR1 SGHNT, CDR2 YENEEA. Trimming removed 0 bases at V and 0 bases at J, with 11 bases between. This CDR3 region has 16 residues. This chain's CDR3 is CASSLDRQGHQETQYF. For the CDR3, the DNA is TGTGCCAGCAGCTTAGACCGGCAGGGACACCAAGAGACCCAGTACTTC.

This clonotype was observed many times. This chain connects TRBV15 to TRBJ2-5; no clear D gene. The CDR3 totals 13 residues. Germline-derived CDR1 and CDR2 are LNHNV and YYDKDF (reference sequence). Trimming cost V 0 bases and J 5 bases, with 7 bases left between them. The CDR3: CATSRDQRETQYF. The CDR3 coding sequence is TGTGCCACCAGCAGAGATCAAAGGGAGACCCAGTACTTC.

The rearrangement links TRBV12-5 to TRBJ1-5; the match to TRBD1 covers 9 bases. The CDR3 extends over 16 amino acids. The V and J ends lost 7 bases and 4 bases, in that order; junction bases with no gene match: 11. The germline V gene encodes CDR1 LGHNT and CDR2 FRNRAP. CDR3 residues: CASASAGTGLNQPQHF. In nucleotides, the CDR3 is TGTGCTAGTGCCTCAGCCGGGACAGGGCTGAATCAGCCCCAGCATTTT.

The chain uses TRBV28 and TRBJ1-1; D is unresolved. CDR3 length: 15 residues. The germline V gene has CDR1 MDHEN and CDR2 SYDVKM. The germline V and J ends were trimmed by 5 bases and 1 base, with 14 bases remaining between them. The CDR3 DNA reads TGTGCCAGCAGTGCAAATAGACGGCAGAACACTGAAGCTTTCTTT. It yields the protein CASSANRRQNTEAFF.

The chain links TRBV30 to TRBJ2-7; D remains ambiguous. The CDR3 is 11 residues long. In germline, CDR1 is GTSNPN, CDR2 SVGIG (reference sequence). Trimming cost V 2 bases and J 3 bases, with 5 bases left between them. CDR3 DNA sequence: TGTGCCTGGAGTAATAGCTACGAGCAGTACTTC. It specifies CAWSNSYEQYF.

V and J are TRBV12-3 or TRBV12-4 and TRBJ2-7, with TRBD1 as a possible D gene (5 bases). The V end lost 6 bases, the J end lost 6 bases, and 15 bases lay between the germline ends. This CDR3 has 13 amino acids. The CDR3 DNA reads TGTGCCAGCAGGCGAGCTTCAGGGCTCGAGCAGTACTTC. It is translated as CASRRASGLEQYF.

The chain carries TRBV7-8 and TRBJ1-1; D unclear. Germline V gives CDR1 SGHVS, CDR2 FQNEAQ. Trimming removed 8 bases at V and 2 bases at J, with 12 bases between. The CDR3 length is 13 residues. CDR3 sequence: CASGELPNTEAFF. In DNA, the CDR3 is TGTGCCAGCGGGGAACTGCCCAACACTGAAGCTTTCTTT.

This clonotype has a count of ten or more. The chain combines TRBV20-1 with TRBJ2-6, with a weak D call TRBD2 (7 bases). V was clipped by 5 bases and J by 0 bases, with 23 bases between them. The CDR3 totals 19 residues. Germline V gene lookup returns CDR1 DFQATT and CDR2 SNEGSKA (reference sequence). The CDR3 is CSAPRWGGGLSSGANVLTF. The CDR3 DNA sequence: TGCAGTGCTCCCCGGTGGGGGGGGGGGCTCAGCTCTGGGGCCAACGTCCTGACTTTC.

The V and J genes are TRBV6-5 and TRBJ2-7, with D possibly TRBD1 on 5 matching bases. CDR3 size: 14 residues. The V gene's germline CDR1 is MNHEY and CDR2 SVGAGI. The V end lost 2 bases, the J end lost 1 base, and 9 bases lay between the germline ends. The CDR3 protein is CASSYAGKSYEQYF. The CDR3 DNA sequence: TGTGCCAGCAGTTACGCAGGGAAGTCCTACGAGCAGTACTTC.